The sequence of this T cell receptor (beta chain) was determined in a study of technical replicates of blood from several donors. The CDR3 consists of 14 residues. V was trimmed by 2 bases and J by 5 bases, leaving 13 bases between them. The V gene's germline CDR1 is SGHNT and CDR2 YYREEE (reference sequence). Generated by immunoSEQ multiplex PCR, the TCRdb table keeps only in-frame clones and is missing some. The sample has just over 95,000 clones, about 95% seen once. Sequencing used T cells isolated from PBMCs. The receptor was isolated from a human donor in good health. V gene TRBV5-4 combines with J gene TRBJ1-1; no clear D gene. Here the CDR3 DNA reads TGTGCCAGCAGCTTATCAATGGTGCGAACTGAAGCTTTCTTT. This translates into CASSLSMVRTEAFF.